These 17 T cell receptor beta chains came from one sample sequenced in a study of blood T cell repertoires in COVID-19. Assay used: immunoSEQ multiplex PCR; TCRdb lists only in-frame clones, some missing. The data hold around 220,000 clones, with around 82% observed a single time. Sample: peripheral blood. The source of these receptors is an elderly woman with active or convalescent COVID-19.

This clone was seen only once. The chain combines TRBV28 with TRBJ2-3; 9 bases align to TRBD2. The V gene's germline CDR1 is MDHEN and CDR2 SYDVKM. The length of the CDR3 is 16 residues. The junction had 11 bases not matched to a gene; V was cut back by 4 bases and J by 6 bases. The CDR3 nucleotides read TGTGCCAGCAGTTCTCTAGCGGGGTCCTCCCGGGATACGCAGTATTTT. This codes for CASSSLAGSSRDTQYF.

The chain combines TRBV5-1 with TRBJ1-2; 8 nucleotides match TRBD1. This CDR3 is 15 amino acids long. V lost 4 bases to trimming and J lost 2 bases; unmatched junction nucleotides: 7. CDR1 and CDR2 (germline): SGHRS, YFSETQ. CDR3 DNA: TGCGCCAGCAGCCCTGGTTACAGGGGGAACTATGGCTACACCTTC. Translated: CASSPGYRGNYGYTF.

This rearrangement joins TRBV3-1 (or the pseudogene TRBV3-2) to TRBJ2-3, with D perhaps matching TRBD2 (6 bases). The CDR3 is 16 residues long. The V end lost 3 bases, the J end lost 3 bases, and 16 bases lay between the germline ends. Germline lookup yields CDR1 LGHDT and CDR2 YNNKEL (reference sequence). The CDR3 region has the DNA TGTGCCAGCAGCCATGCGTACGGGGGACGTACAGATACGCAGTATTTT. Residues: CASSHAYGGRTDTQYF.

This sequence joins TRBV10-3 and TRBJ1-1, with 8 bases aligning to TRBD1. The length of the CDR3 is 15 residues. Trimming cost V 2 bases and J 7 bases; bases outside gene matches: 9. Germline assignment: CDR1 ENHRY and CDR2 SYGVKD. The CDR3 spells CAISEPDRVGLEAFF. As DNA, the CDR3 is TGTGCCATCAGTGAGCCGGACAGGGTGGGACTTGAAGCTTTCTTT.

The V gene is TRBV3-1 (or the pseudogene TRBV3-2), the J gene TRBJ1-1; D gene unclear. Germline CDR1 reads LGHDT; CDR2 reads YNNKEL (reference sequence). This CDR3 has 12 amino acids. Trimming cost V 4 bases and J 7 bases, with 10 bases left between them. The CDR3 spells CASSRSGNEAFF. CDR3 nucleotides: TGTGCCAGCAGCCGGTCGGGGAATGAAGCTTTCTTT.

The rearrangement uses TRBV3-1 (or the pseudogene TRBV3-2) and TRBJ1-1, with D perhaps matching TRBD1 (5 bases). CDR3 length: 13 amino acids. Trimming took off 3 bases at V and 7 bases at J, with 12 bases between the two ends. From germline, CDR1 is LGHDT and CDR2 YNNKEL (reference sequence). DNA of the CDR3: TGTGCCAGCAGCCAGGGGACTTGGAGTGAAGCTTTCTTT. It yields the protein CASSQGTWSEAFF.

The V gene is TRBV28, the J gene TRBJ1-2; D ambiguous. The CDR3 sequence is 13 residues long. The V and J ends lost 6 bases and 1 base respectively, with 9 bases between them. Looked up from germline, CDR1 is MDHEN and CDR2 is SYDVKM. CDR3 protein: CASSPADNYGYTF. In DNA, the CDR3 is TGTGCCAGCAGCCCCGCGGATAACTATGGCTACACCTTC.

This clone came up once. The V gene is TRBV19, the J gene TRBJ2-7, with a weak D call TRBD2 (5 bases). V dropped 3 bases and J dropped 0 bases, with 6 bases sitting between them. The germline gives CDR1 LNHDA, CDR2 SQIVND (reference sequence). This CDR3 comprises 13 residues. The CDR3 DNA sequence: TGTGCCAGTAGTATTGGGAGCTCCTACGAGCAGTACTTC. This sequence encodes CASSIGSSYEQYF.

J is TRBJ2-3 and V is TRBV3-1 (or the pseudogene TRBV3-2); 10 nucleotides line up with TRBD2. Germline V CDR1 and CDR2: LGHDT, YNNKEL (reference sequence). The V and J ends lost 1 base and 1 base, in that order; junction bases with no gene match: 11. The CDR3 has 19 residues. CDR3 residues: CASSQVLGMLAGGTDTQYF. As DNA, the CDR3 is TGTGCCAGCAGCCAAGTTTTAGGCATGCTAGCGGGGGGCACAGATACGCAGTATTTT.

The sample holds one count of this clone. The V and J genes are TRBV5-5 and TRBJ2-1; 14 positions agree with TRBD2. V lost 4 bases to trimming and J lost 1 base; unmatched junction nucleotides: 4. Germline CDR1 reads SGHKS; CDR2 reads YYEKEE (reference sequence). The CDR3 is 17 amino acids. CDR3 residues: CASSPRLAGGSYNEQFF. The CDR3 DNA reads as TGTGCCAGCAGCCCTAGACTAGCGGGGGGGTCCTACAATGAGCAGTTCTTC.

V is TRBV27 and J is TRBJ2-2; 15 nucleotides match TRBD2. The junction had 14 bases not matched to a gene; V was cut back by 6 bases and J by 0 bases. The CDR3 runs to 21 residues. CDR1 and CDR2 (germline): MNHEY, SMNVEV (reference sequence). CDR3 sequence: CASRSTTGLAGGNTNTGELFF. The DNA for the CDR3 is TGTGCCAGCAGAAGCACTACCGGACTAGCGGGGGGGAACACGAACACCGGGGAGCTGTTTTTT.

The rearrangement links TRBV18 to TRBJ1-3; D is perhaps TRBD1 (6 bases). This CDR3 spans 17 amino acids. The germline V gene encodes CDR1 KGHSH and CDR2 LQKENI. V was clipped by 2 bases and J by 0 bases, with 14 bases between them. The CDR3 nucleotides read TGTGCCAGCTCACCATCAGGGGACACCAACTCTGGAAACACCATATATTTT. Translated: CASSPSGDTNSGNTIYF.

V and J are TRBV18 and TRBJ2-6; weak D call: TRBD1 (5 bases). Trimming stripped 5 bases from V and 2 bases from J, with 10 bases between. CDR3 length: 15 residues. The V gene's germline CDR1 is KGHSH and CDR2 LQKENI. In DNA form, the CDR3 reads TGTGCCAGCTCAGCAGGGTTTACTGGGGCCAACGTCCTGACTTTC. Its translation is CASSAGFTGANVLTF.

The chain carries TRBV2 and TRBJ1-4; 8 bases are a match to TRBD1. The V segment lost 5 bases and the J segment 7 bases; nucleotides outside the gene matches: 9. The CDR3 has 15 residues. Per germline, CDR1 SNHLY and CDR2 FYNNEI. CDR3 sequence: CASSTQAGTGEKLFF. Written as DNA, the CDR3 is TGTGCCAGCAGTACGCAAGCCGGGACAGGTGAAAAACTGTTTTTT. Complete variable domain (other parts from reference TRBV2 and TRBJ1-4): EPEVTQTPSHQVTQMGQEVILRCVPISNHLYFYWYRQILGQKVEFLVSFYNNEISEKSEIFDDQFSVERPDGSNFTLKIRSTKLEDSAMYFCASSTQAGTGEKLFFGSGTQLSVL.

This chain connects TRBV5-1 to TRBJ1-2; weak D call: TRBD1 (5 bases). Germline V gene sequence: CDR1 SGHRS, CDR2 YFSETQ. The ends were cut back, 0 bases at V and 8 bases at J, with 14 bases in the middle. The CDR3 is 14 residues long. The CDR3 loop is CASSLDPRVGGYTF. In nucleotides, the CDR3 is TGCGCCAGCAGCTTGGATCCCAGGGTGGGAGGCTACACCTTC. The full variable domain, rest sourced from reference TRBV5-1 and TRBJ1-2, is KAGVTQTPRYLIKTRGQQVTLSCSPISGHRSVSWYQQTPGQGLQFLFEYFSETQRNKGNFPGRFSGRQFSNSRSEMNVSTLELGDSALYLCASSLDPRVGGYTFGSGTRLTVV.

J is TRBJ2-2 and V is TRBV7-2; 9 bases are shared with TRBD2. V was pared by 3 bases and J by 7 bases, with 15 bases of the junction left unmatched. This CDR3 region has 18 residues. Germline-derived CDR1 and CDR2 are SGHTA and FQGNSA. The CDR3 DNA sequence: TGTGCCAGCAGCTTCCGATTAGCGGGAGCCGCAGGACTCGGGGAGCTGTTTTTT. This translates into CASSFRLAGAAGLGELFF.

CDR3 bases: TGTGCCAGCAGTACAGGGGGAGTGCCCCAGCATTTT. Amino acid sequence: CASSTGGVPQHF. The V call is TRBV12-3 or TRBV12-4, the J call TRBJ1-5; 8 bases are a match to TRBD1. V lost 5 bases and J lost 9; bases outside the gene matches: 3. The length of the CDR3 is 12 residues.